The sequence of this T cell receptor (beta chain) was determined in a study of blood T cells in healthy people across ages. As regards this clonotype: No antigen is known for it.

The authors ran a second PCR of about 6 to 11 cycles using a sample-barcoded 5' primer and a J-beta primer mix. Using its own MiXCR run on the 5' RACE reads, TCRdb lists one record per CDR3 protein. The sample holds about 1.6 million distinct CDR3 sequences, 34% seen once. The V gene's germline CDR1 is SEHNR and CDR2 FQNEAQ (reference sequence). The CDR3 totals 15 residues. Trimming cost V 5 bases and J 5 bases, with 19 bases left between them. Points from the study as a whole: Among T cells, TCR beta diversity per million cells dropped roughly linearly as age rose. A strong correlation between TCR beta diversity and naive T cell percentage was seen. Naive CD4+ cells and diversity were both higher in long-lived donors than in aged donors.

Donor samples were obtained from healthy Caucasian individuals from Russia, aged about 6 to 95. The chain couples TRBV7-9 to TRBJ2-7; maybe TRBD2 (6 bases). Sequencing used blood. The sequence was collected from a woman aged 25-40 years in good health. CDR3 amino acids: CASSPATGGNHEQYF. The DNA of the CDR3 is TGTGCCAGCAGCCCGGCGACTGGCGGGAACCACGAGCAGTACTTC.